One and the same sample provided the 18 T cell receptor beta chains below, sequenced in a study of blood T cells in healthy people across ages. A second PCR of roughly 7 to 11 cycles used a sample-barcoded 5' primer and a J-beta primer mix. MiXCR, applied by TCRdb to the 5' RACE reads, yields one record per CDR3 protein. The sample yields roughly 1,300,000 distinct CDR3 sequences, roughly 64% seen once. The sample was blood. Every receptor here comes from a man between 18 and 29 years old in good health.

The CDR3 reads CASRTGTGSQPQHF. CDR3 DNA sequence: TGTGCCAGCAGGACCGGGACAGGGAGTCAGCCCCAGCATTTT. This chain links TRBV6-1 with TRBJ1-5; 9 bases line up with TRBD1. Germline V lookup: CDR1 MNHNS, CDR2 SASEGT. With 6 bases clipped from V and 6 bases from J, the junction kept 6 bases outside the gene matches. This CDR3 comprises 14 residues.

In this sample, this clonotype turned up a few times. J is TRBJ1-5 and V is TRBV6-2 or TRBV6-3; possible D gene TRBD1, 6 bases. The ends were cut back, 5 bases at V and 9 bases at J, with 14 bases in the middle. This CDR3 spans 13 amino acids. Germline lookup yields CDR1 MNHEY and CDR2 SVGEGT. The CDR3 bases are TGTGCCAGCAGTGAGGGGGGAGGGCGGCCCCAGCATTTT. Its protein product is CASSEGGGRPQHF.

V usage is TRBV27 and J usage is TRBJ1-2, with TRBD1 identical over 7 bases. Trimming took 4 bases from V and 8 from J; bases not matched to a gene: 10. This CDR3 is 14 amino acids long. Germline values: CDR1 MNHEY, CDR2 SMNVEV (reference sequence). Here the CDR3 reads CASSSMTGTEGYTF. CDR3 DNA: TGTGCCAGCAGTTCGATGACAGGGACCGAGGGCTACACCTTC.

The rearrangement joins TRBV18 to TRBJ2-3; D uncertain. CDR1 and CDR2 (germline): KGHSH, LQKENI. Trimming left V 3 bases short and J 3 bases short, with 7 bases between. CDR3 length: 13 amino acids. CDR3 nucleotide sequence: TGTGCCAGCTCACCTAGACAAACAGATACGCAGTATTTT. Amino acid sequence: CASSPRQTDTQYF.

The chain links TRBV20-1 to TRBJ2-5, with TRBD1 as a possible D gene (6 bases). V was clipped by 5 bases and J by 2 bases, with 15 bases between them. Germline values: CDR1 DFQATT, CDR2 SNEGSKA (reference sequence). CDR3 length: 14 residues. CDR3: CSAYFDRRQETQYF. As DNA, the CDR3 is TGCAGTGCTTACTTCGACAGGAGGCAAGAGACCCAGTACTTC.

The CDR3 region is CSAEDLGGLEFF. The CDR3 region has the DNA TGCAGTGCTGAAGACTTGGGGGGGCTTGAGTTCTTC. The chain employs TRBV20-1 and TRBJ2-1, with D maybe TRBD2 (7 bases). The CDR3 consists of 12 residues. V lost 5 bases and J lost 14, with 19 bases in between. Germline V gene sequence: CDR1 DFQATT, CDR2 SNEGSKA (reference sequence).

The chain carries TRBV7-9 and TRBJ1-1; D is perhaps TRBD1 (6 bases). The CDR3 contains 15 residues. CDR1 SEHNR and CDR2 FQNEAQ come from the germline V gene (reference sequence). With 5 bases removed from V and 4 bases from J, the gap between germline ends came to 17 bases. The CDR3 region has the DNA TGTGCCAGCAGCCAACAACGGGGGCTCGCCACTGAAGCTTTCTTT. It is translated as CASSQQRGLATEAFF. Supplemented by reference TRBV7-9 and TRBJ1-1, the full variable domain reads DTGVSQNPRHKITKRGQNVTFRCDPISEHNRLYWYRQTLGQGPEFLTYFQNEAQLEKSRLLSDRFSAERPKGSFSTLEIQRTEQGDSAMYLCASSQQRGLATEAFFGQGTRLTVV.

CDR3 sequence reads: CAISERPTGTGEKLFF. CDR3 nucleotide sequence: TGTGCCATCAGTGAGCGACCGACAGGGACAGGGGAAAAACTGTTTTTT. The chain is built from TRBV10-3 and TRBJ1-4, with 9 positions matching TRBD1. Trimming at V came to 2 bases and at J to 8 bases, leaving 9 bases not matched to a gene. The CDR3 consists of 16 residues. CDR1 is ENHRY, CDR2 SYGVKD, per germline.

This clonotype has more than one count but fewer than ten. The chain is built from TRBV3-1 and TRBJ2-7; D is undetermined. The CDR3 runs to 13 residues. The germline gives CDR1 LGHDT, CDR2 YNNKEL (reference sequence). The V gene lost 3 bases and the J gene lost 3 bases, with 9 bases spanning the gap. CDR3: CASSHQLGYEQYF. Here the CDR3 DNA reads TGTGCCAGCAGCCACCAACTCGGCTACGAGCAGTACTTC.

This clonotype showed up just a few times. The V call is TRBV25-1, the J call TRBJ2-1, with D possibly matching TRBD2 (5 bases). From germline, CDR1 is MGHDK and CDR2 SYGVNS. Trimming removed 3 bases at V and 7 bases at J, with 7 bases between. The CDR3 is 12 residues long. The CDR3 reads CASSDRGNEQFF. The CDR3 DNA follows: TGTGCCAGCAGTGACCGGGGAAATGAGCAGTTCTTC.

The chain recombines TRBV7-6 with TRBJ2-7; 10 positions agree with TRBD2. The CDR3 loop spans 16 amino acids. The germline CDR1 and CDR2 sequences are SGHVS and FNYEAQ. V dropped 1 base and J dropped 3; count of bases not matched to a gene: 6. In nucleotides, the CDR3 is TGTGCCAGCAGCTTAGGGGGGGGGACTAGCGTCTACGAGCAGTACTTC. Translated: CASSLGGGTSVYEQYF.

In its sample, this clonotype was seen a few times. The V call is TRBV2, the J call TRBJ2-7; the match to TRBD2 covers 9 bases. V lost 4 bases and J lost 2; bases outside the gene matches: 6. The CDR3 covers 15 residues. Germline V gene data show CDR1 as SNHLY and CDR2 as FYNNEI. For the CDR3, the DNA is TGTGCCAGCAGTGTTGTGGCGGGAGGGCCCTACGAGCAGTACTTC. This encodes CASSVVAGGPYEQYF.

The chain's CDR3 is CSGSSGIVGDEQYF. CDR3 in DNA: TGCAGTGGGTCTAGCGGGATTGTAGGAGATGAGCAGTACTTC. The chain uses TRBV20-1 and TRBJ2-5; TRBD2 matches at 9 bases. This CDR3 is built from 14 residues. Germline CDR1 reads DFQATT; CDR2 reads SNEGSKA (reference sequence). J lost 11 bases, V lost 7 bases, and 17 bases had no gene match.

The chain uses TRBV5-1 and TRBJ1-1; D is ambiguous. Germline V gene lookup returns CDR1 SGHRS and CDR2 YFSETQ. Trimming took off 5 bases at V and 1 base at J, with 9 bases between the two ends. This CDR3 spans 13 amino acids. The CDR3 sequence is CASRREPNTEAFF. The CDR3 DNA sequence: TGCGCCAGCAGAAGGGAACCGAACACTGAAGCTTTCTTT.

V gene TRBV20-1 combines with J gene TRBJ2-3; 8 bases align to TRBD2. The V segment lost 0 bases and the J segment 8 bases; nucleotides outside the gene matches: 10. The germline V gene encodes CDR1 DFQATT and CDR2 SNEGSKA (reference sequence). This CDR3 is 15 amino acids long. CDR3: CSAREGGSGVSTQYF. The CDR3 nucleotides read TGCAGTGCTAGAGAAGGAGGTAGCGGGGTCAGTACGCAGTATTTT.

V gene TRBV21-1 combines with J gene TRBJ2-5. TRBV21-1 is a recognized pseudogene. The CDR3 contains 13 residues. The chain's CDR3 is CASSKAGQETQYF. CDR3 in DNA: TGTGCCAGCAGCAAAGCGGGTCAAGAGACCCAGTACTTC.

The CDR3 nucleotides are TGCGCCAGCAGCTTGTTTACAGGGGTATTCTACGAGCAGTACTTC. Protein product: CASSLFTGVFYEQYF. The chain uses TRBV5-1 and TRBJ2-7, with 7 bases that match TRBD1. Germline V gene lookup returns CDR1 SGHRS and CDR2 YFSETQ. The CDR3 covers 15 residues. V lost 1 base to trimming and J lost 3 bases; unmatched junction nucleotides: 7.

The V and J genes are TRBV30 and TRBJ1-3; possibly TRBD1 for D (5 bases). Per germline, CDR1 GTSNPN and CDR2 SVGIG (reference sequence). The V and J ends lost 1 base and 8 bases respectively, with 6 bases between them. This CDR3 has 11 residues. CDR3 loop: CAWSGGHTIYF. CDR3 DNA sequence: TGTGCCTGGAGTGGGGGCCACACCATATATTTT. Full variable domain (outside the CDR3, taken from reference TRBV30 and TRBJ1-3): SQTIHQWPATLVQPVGSPLSLECTVEGTSNPNLYWYRQAAGRGLQLLFYSVGIGQISSEVPQNLSASRPQDRQFILSSKKLLLSDSGFYLCAWSGGHTIYFGEGSWLTVV.